These T cell receptor beta chains were read from a single sample in a study of a mutant IDH1 vaccine in newly diagnosed glioma. The repertoire was sequenced with immunoSEQ multiplex PCR; TCRdb's copy has only in-frame clones and lacks some. The repertoire holds 50,000 to 70,000 clones, over 70% seen once, with around 1.5% in the top ten. The antigens for these receptors are not known. The sample in question was PBMCs, obtained from a glioma patient whose treatment included an IDH1 peptide vaccine. Receptors were obtained from a man between 40 and 49 years old with glioma. The conserved cysteine and the conserved F or W are not part of the CDR3 here. Clone size is given for some rows only: seen once, a few or many times, or a class if the clone is expanded.

TRBJ2-7	TRBV2	few	ASSEAAGSSYEQY
TRBJ1-1	TRBV2	NA	AGSGLREDTEAF
TRBJ1-1	TRBV6-5	NA	ASSVGRLNTEAF
TRBJ1-4	TRBV19	NA	ASSMRQTFEKLF
TRBJ2-1	TRBV27	once	ASTLGLGGNEQF
TRBJ2-7	TRBV4-1	NA	ASSPRTSGLWEQY
TRBJ1-5	TRBV7-9	NA	ASSLAGQGGPQH
TRBJ2-3	TRBV19	NA	ASSRLAGGADTQY
TRBJ2-7	TRBV5-1	NA	ASSPGGGRAYEQY
TRBJ2-1	TRBV13	NA	ASSRGRPYNEQF
TRBJ2-7	TRBV7-2	NA	ASSLLYEQY